Following are 31 T cell receptor beta chains from one sample sequenced in a study of blood T cell repertoires in COVID-19. Data came from immunoSEQ multiplex PCR; TCRdb stores just in-frame clones and leaves some out. The table lists over 200,000 clones, 70% to 90% of them singletons. Sequencing input: peripheral blood. The receptors shown here come from a woman aged 40 to 55 with acute or convalescent COVID-19.

V usage is TRBV3-1 (or the pseudogene TRBV3-2) and J usage is TRBJ2-2, with TRBD1 as a possible D gene (5 bases). V was pared by 4 bases and J by 6 bases, with 15 bases between. CDR1 LGHDT and CDR2 YNNKEL come from the germline V gene (reference sequence). This CDR3 has 15 residues. Here the CDR3 reads CASSPTQGAAGELFF. The CDR3 coding sequence is TGTGCCAGCAGCCCGACCCAAGGGGCCGCCGGGGAGCTGTTTTTT.

This clone was detected only a few times. This chain connects TRBV6-6 to TRBJ1-2; 7 positions agree with TRBD1. Unmatched junction bases numbered 2, after V lost 0 bases and J lost 4 bases. Germline loops: CDR1 MNHNY, CDR2 SVGAGI (reference sequence). The CDR3 has 14 amino acids. Written as DNA, the CDR3 is TGTGCCAGCAGTTACTCTAGGGACAGCTATGGCTACACCTTC. Translating gives CASSYSRDSYGYTF.

The chain couples TRBV7-2 to TRBJ2-5; TRBD2 matches 7 bases. Per germline, CDR1 SGHTA and CDR2 FQGNSA. The CDR3 loop spans 14 amino acids. The J segment lost 2 bases and the V segment lost 5 bases, leaving 5 bases of the junction unmatched. The CDR3 loop reads CASSPGLLQETQYF. DNA of the CDR3: TGTGCCAGCAGCCCGGGACTACTGCAAGAGACCCAGTACTTC.

The chain couples TRBV10-3 to TRBJ2-7, with 9 bases aligning to TRBD1. CDR1 is ENHRY and CDR2 is SYGVKD in the germline V gene. The ends lost 10 bases at V and 2 bases at J; junction bases unmatched: 3. CDR3 length: 12 residues. The CDR3, as DNA: TGTGCCAGCGGACAGGGGACCTACGAGCAGTACGTC. As protein: CASGQGTYEQYV.

The chain is built from TRBV2 and TRBJ1-1; possible D gene TRBD1, 5 bases. V was trimmed by 3 bases and J by 5 bases, leaving 10 bases between them. Germline CDR1 reads SNHLY; CDR2 reads FYNNEI. The CDR3 totals 13 residues. CDR3 in amino acids: CASSDRAGTEAFF. The DNA of the CDR3 is TGTGCCAGCAGTGACAGGGCCGGAACTGAAGCTTTCTTT.

This chain links TRBV19 with TRBJ2-2; perhaps TRBD1 as D (5 bases). The CDR3 is made up of 13 amino acids. Germline CDR1 reads LNHDA; CDR2 reads SQIVND (reference sequence). The germline V and J ends were trimmed by 6 bases and 6 bases, with 11 bases remaining between them. The CDR3 sequence is CASSYRGSGELFF. DNA for the CDR3: TGTGCCAGTAGCTATAGGGGTTCCGGGGAGCTGTTTTTT.

V gene TRBV6-1 combines with J gene TRBJ2-1; a possible D gene is TRBD2 (5 bases). The CDR3 is 17 residues long. V was clipped by 4 bases and J by 2 bases, with 18 bases between them. Germline CDR1 and CDR2: MNHNS and SASEGT. CDR3: CASSARARGYPYNEQFF. The CDR3 region has the DNA TGTGCCAGCAGTGCTAGGGCCCGAGGGTACCCCTACAATGAGCAGTTCTTC.

The gene calls are TRBV5-4 and TRBJ2-1, with 7 positions matching TRBD2. The V gene end was trimmed by 1 base and the J gene end by 7 bases; junction bases not matched to a gene: 11. Germline CDR1 SGHNT, CDR2 YYREEE (reference sequence). This CDR3 contains 16 residues. The DNA for the CDR3 is TGTGCCAGCAGCTTGCGGTTACCGGGGGGAGGGAATGAGCAGTTCTTC. The encoded protein is CASSLRLPGGGNEQFF.

The genes are TRBV3-1 (or the pseudogene TRBV3-2) and TRBJ1-2, with 7 bases aligning to TRBD1. Germline V gene data show CDR1 as LGHDT and CDR2 as YNNKEL (reference sequence). V lost 0 bases and J lost 7; bases outside the gene matches: 8. This CDR3 spans 15 amino acids. The CDR3, as DNA: TGTGCCAGCAGCCAAGATCTGAATCAGGGGGTTGGCTACACCTTC. This encodes CASSQDLNQGVGYTF.

The rearrangement uses TRBV11-2 and TRBJ1-2; D call uncertain. The length of the CDR3 is 12 residues. V shed 3 bases and J shed 2 bases, with 4 bases lying between them. The germline CDR1 and CDR2 sequences are SGHAT and FQNNGV. CDR3 nucleotide sequence: TGTGCCAGCAGCTTCGGGAACTATGGCTACACCTTC. It yields the protein CASSFGNYGYTF.

The genes are TRBV6-5 and TRBJ1-3; unclear D gene. The CDR3 length is 15 residues. The ends were cut back, 6 bases at V and 2 bases at J, with 14 bases in the middle. Germline V CDR1 and CDR2: MNHEY, SVGAGI. The CDR3 reads CASSYDGFAGNTIYF. CDR3 DNA: TGTGCCAGCAGCTACGACGGGTTCGCTGGAAACACCATATATTTT.

J is TRBJ1-2 and V is TRBV4-1, with 8 nucleotides matching TRBD1. After removal of 2 bases from V and 4 bases from J, the junction contained 3 bases not matched to a gene. This CDR3 spans 14 amino acids. Germline V lookup: CDR1 MGHRA, CDR2 YSYEKL. DNA for the CDR3: TGCGCCAGCAGCCAACAGGGGGCAAGCTATGGCTACACCTTC. Translated: CASSQQGASYGYTF.

The rearrangement uses TRBV12-3 or TRBV12-4 and TRBJ1-1, with 11 bases lining up with TRBD1. This CDR3 comprises 13 residues. V dropped 6 bases and J dropped 6; count of bases not matched to a gene: 3. CDR3 nucleotides: TGTGCCAGCAGGGGACAGGGGGGGCCTGAAGCTTTCTTT. As protein: CASRGQGGPEAFF.

This sequence joins TRBV6-2 or TRBV6-3 and TRBJ2-1, with TRBD1 matching 7 bases. V lost 4 bases to trimming and J lost 3 bases; unmatched junction nucleotides: 9. This CDR3 is built from 16 residues. Germline V lookup: CDR1 MNHEY, CDR2 SVGEGT. CDR3 region: CASSSSIGTVYNEQFF. CDR3 nucleotides: TGTGCCAGCAGTTCCTCGATCGGGACAGTCTACAATGAGCAGTTCTTC.

The rearrangement uses TRBV4-2 and TRBJ2-3; no clear D gene. CDR3 length: 18 amino acids. Trimming stripped 0 bases from V and 2 bases from J, with 18 bases between. Germline-derived CDR1 and CDR2 are LGHNA and YNFKEQ. The CDR3 DNA follows: TGTGCCAGCAGCCAAGATCGGAGTGACTCCCCGTACACAGATACGCAGTATTTT. Its protein product is CASSQDRSDSPYTDTQYF.

The CDR3 DNA is TGTGCCTGGGCACGTAGACAGGGAGAGACCCAGTACTTC. As protein: CAWARRQGETQYF. This rearrangement joins TRBV30 to TRBJ2-5; 7 bases match TRBD1. The V gene's germline CDR1 is GTSNPN and CDR2 SVGIG (reference sequence). CDR3 size: 13 residues. Unmatched junction bases numbered 7, after V lost 5 bases and J lost 4 bases.

This chain links TRBV28 with TRBJ2-1, with 10 bases identical to TRBD1. The CDR3 spans 14 residues. The germline CDR1 and CDR2 sequences are MDHEN and SYDVKM. V shed 4 bases, J shed 12 bases, and the junction held 9 bases outside the gene matches. The CDR3 DNA follows: TGTGCCAGCAGTTCCGGACAGGGGGGATCTGGGCAGTTCTTC. It yields the protein CASSSGQGGSGQFF.

This clone was counted a single time. The chain has TRBV30 and TRBJ2-3; D gene unclear. Germline CDR1 GTSNPN, CDR2 SVGIG (reference sequence). The CDR3 sequence is 13 residues long. V was pared by 1 base and J by 0 bases, with 5 bases between. The CDR3 DNA reads TGTGCCTGGAGTGGGGCCAGCACAGATACGCAGTATTTT. Translated: CAWSGASTDTQYF. Full variable domain (missing parts from reference TRBV30 and TRBJ2-3): SQTIHQWPATLVQPVGSPLSLECTVEGTSNPNLYWYRQAAGRGLQLLFYSVGIGQISSEVPQNLSASRPQDRQFILSSKKLLLSDSGFYLCAWSGASTDTQYFGPGTRLTVL.

The chain links TRBV11-2 to TRBJ1-4, with D perhaps TRBD1 (6 bases). Germline lookup yields CDR1 SGHAT and CDR2 FQNNGV. The CDR3 contains 16 residues. V gave up 1 base and J gave up 1 base, with 10 bases separating them. CDR3 amino acids: CASSLAGGLTNEKLFF. DNA for the CDR3: TGTGCCAGCAGCTTAGCCGGGGGGCTAACTAATGAAAAACTGTTTTTT. The full variable domain, with the rest looked up from reference TRBV11-2 and TRBJ1-4, is EAGVAQSPRYKIIEKRQSVAFWCNPISGHATLYWYQQILGQGPKLLIQFQNNGVVDDSQLPKDRFSAERLKGVDSTLKIQPAKLEDSAVYLCASSLAGGLTNEKLFFGSGTQLSVL.

The chain employs TRBV25-1 and TRBJ2-1; 9 nucleotides line up with TRBD1. Germline V lookup: CDR1 MGHDK, CDR2 SYGVNS. CDR3 length: 15 amino acids. V lost 4 bases to trimming and J lost 8 bases; unmatched junction nucleotides: 9. CDR3 residues: CASSGAGTGSYEQFF. DNA of the CDR3: TGTGCCAGCAGTGGGGCCGGGACAGGGTCGTATGAGCAGTTCTTC.

This chain uses TRBV7-6 with TRBJ1-2; no clear D. Germline V CDR1 and CDR2: SGHVS, FNYEAQ. The CDR3 spans 11 residues. V lost 6 bases, J lost 8 bases, and 10 bases lay in between. CDR3 sequence (DNA): TGTGCCAGCAGTTCCTACGCCGGCTACACCTTC. Translated: CASSSYAGYTF.

The chain uses TRBV4-1 and TRBJ2-2; 10 positions agree with TRBD2. CDR3 length equals 17 residues. Germline V gene lookup returns CDR1 MGHRA and CDR2 YSYEKL. After removal of 1 base from V and 5 bases from J, the junction contained 7 bases not matched to a gene. In DNA, the CDR3 is TGCGCCAGCAGCCAAGCCCGACTAGCGGGTCATACCGGGGAGCTGTTTTTT. It specifies CASSQARLAGHTGELFF.

The CDR3 DNA reads as TGTGCCAGCAGCGTAGCTTTCGGGGGGGGGCCCGAAGATACGCAGTATTTT. It yields the protein CASSVAFGGGPEDTQYF. This chain connects TRBV9 to TRBJ2-3; 8 positions match TRBD2. Germline-derived CDR1 and CDR2 are SGDLS and YYNGEE. Losses at the gene ends were 0 bases for V and 5 bases for J; bases not matched to a gene: 11. This CDR3 spans 17 amino acids.

This rearrangement joins TRBV7-3 to TRBJ2-1, with 7 bases matching TRBD2. From germline, CDR1 is SGHTA and CDR2 FQGTGA. The trim removed 5 bases at V and 3 bases at J, leaving 13 bases unmatched. This CDR3 spans 17 amino acids. The CDR3 spells CASSAFPSGSRYNEQFF. The CDR3 bases are TGTGCCAGCAGCGCGTTTCCTAGCGGCTCCCGCTACAATGAGCAGTTCTTC.

V is TRBV30 and J is TRBJ1-4, with a weak D call TRBD1 (5 bases). The ends were cut back, 3 bases at V and 6 bases at J, with 11 bases in the middle. CDR3 size: 13 residues. Germline V gene lookup returns CDR1 GTSNPN and CDR2 SVGIG (reference sequence). The CDR3 DNA sequence: TGTGCCTGGAGCTGGGACTCGGATGAAAAACTGTTTTTT. The encoded protein is CAWSWDSDEKLFF.

CDR3 DNA sequence: TGTGCCAGCAGTTACTCGGGGACAGTAACCGGGGAGCTGTTTTTT. Protein sequence: CASSYSGTVTGELFF. V gene TRBV6-2 or TRBV6-3 combines with J gene TRBJ2-2; 7 bases are a match to TRBD1. J lost 5 bases, V lost 0 bases, and 3 bases had no gene match. This CDR3 contains 15 residues. Germline values: CDR1 MNHEY, CDR2 SVGEGT.

This clone was observed once. The chain has TRBV6-1 and TRBJ2-7, with D maybe TRBD1 (5 bases). The CDR3 runs to 15 residues. In germline, CDR1 is MNHNS, CDR2 SASEGT. V was trimmed by 1 base and J by 3 bases, leaving 13 bases between them. The CDR3 region is CASSEVARGFYEQYV. DNA for the CDR3: TGTGCCAGCAGTGAAGTGGCAAGGGGATTCTACGAGCAGTACGTC.

The chain's CDR3 is CASSPPDRVNTEAFF. CDR3 sequence (DNA): TGCGCCAGCAGCCCCCCAGACAGGGTGAACACTGAAGCTTTCTTT. This chain joins TRBV4-1 and TRBJ1-1; TRBD1 aligns across 7 bases. This CDR3 spans 15 amino acids. V was clipped by 4 bases and J by 0 bases; unmatched bases: 5. The V gene's germline CDR1 is MGHRA and CDR2 YSYEKL.

The V and J genes are TRBV10-3 and TRBJ1-1; no reliable D call. Germline-derived CDR1 and CDR2 are ENHRY and SYGVKD. The V end lost 0 bases, the J end lost 0 bases, and 8 bases lay between the germline ends. This CDR3 has 15 residues. In DNA form, the CDR3 reads TGTGCCATCAGTGAGTCGACTTTCATGAACACTGAAGCTTTCTTT. Protein product: CAISESTFMNTEAFF.

In the case of this clone: Other DNA sequences in the same sample also yield this CDR3. This chain joins TRBV6-4 and TRBJ2-3; 12 positions agree with TRBD2. V was pared by 8 bases and J by 2 bases, with 2 bases of the junction left unmatched. CDR1 MRHNA and CDR2 SNTAGT come from the germline V gene. There are 14 residues in the CDR3. The CDR3 region is CASSSGGATDTQYF. As DNA, the CDR3 is TGTGCCAGCTCTAGCGGGGGGGCCACAGATACGCAGTATTTT.

This rearrangement joins TRBV7-9 to TRBJ1-1; tentative D call: TRBD1 (5 bases). This CDR3 comprises 14 residues. V dropped 1 base and J dropped 5 bases, with 11 bases sitting between them. Germline assignment: CDR1 SEHNR and CDR2 FQNEAQ (reference sequence). DNA of the CDR3: TGTGCCAGCAGCTTAGAAGGGGCCGTAACTGAAGCTTTCTTT. As protein: CASSLEGAVTEAFF.